This TCR beta chain was observed in a study of high-grade serous ovarian cancer treatment subgroups. Study-level findings and limits: Spatial context was lost because tumors were sequenced in bulk. Tumors within one patient showed repertoire similarity of about 0.095 to 0.79.

Tumor tissue was taken before any definitive surgery or chemotherapy was given. The trim removed 4 bases at V and 6 bases at J, leaving 4 bases unmatched. Germline CDR1 and CDR2: GTSNPN and SVGIG (reference sequence). CDR3 length: 15 residues. Generated by immunoSEQ multiplex PCR, the TCRdb table keeps only in-frame clones and is missing some. This sample has around 15,000 clones; approximately 73% occur once, and the top ten carry around 4.8%. This clone was observed a few times. What it recognizes is unknown. Sequences were obtained from tumor tissue. The chain joins TRBV30 to TRBJ2-2; TRBD2 agrees at 14 bases. This TCR derives from a human donor with high-grade serous ovarian cancer. Here the CDR3 reads CAWNRLAGGPGELFF. The CDR3 nucleotides read TGTGCCTGGAATCGACTAGCGGGGGGGCCCGGGGAGCTGTTTTTT.